Included here is one T cell receptor beta chain sequence, with context. This specimen comes from a study of T cells in Graves' hyperthyroidism and ophthalmopathy. After removal of 0 bases from V and 0 bases from J, the junction contained 13 bases not matched to a gene. Germline V gene sequence: CDR1 DFQATT, CDR2 SNEGSKA (reference sequence). There are 18 residues in the CDR3. The authors deemed Graves' hyperthyroidism stable absent ophthalmopathy progression within 18 months. Amplified regions were TCR beta CDR3 sequences from RNA transcripts. First-round RT-PCR targeting the TCR CDR3 was performed with the HTBI primer set. Using its own MiXCR run on the multiplex PCR reads, TCRdb lists one record per CDR3 protein. The repertoire holds a few hundred thousand distinct CDR3 sequences, with about 15% as singletons.

The clonotype originates from a woman in her 30s with Graves' hyperthyroidism. V is TRBV20-1 and J is TRBJ1-1; 7 bases line up with TRBD1. The material sequenced was blood. The DNA for the CDR3 is TGCAGTGCTAGAGATTATGTAGGGGGCTATAACATGAACACTGAAGCTTTCTTT. This translates into CSARDYVGGYNMNTEAFF.